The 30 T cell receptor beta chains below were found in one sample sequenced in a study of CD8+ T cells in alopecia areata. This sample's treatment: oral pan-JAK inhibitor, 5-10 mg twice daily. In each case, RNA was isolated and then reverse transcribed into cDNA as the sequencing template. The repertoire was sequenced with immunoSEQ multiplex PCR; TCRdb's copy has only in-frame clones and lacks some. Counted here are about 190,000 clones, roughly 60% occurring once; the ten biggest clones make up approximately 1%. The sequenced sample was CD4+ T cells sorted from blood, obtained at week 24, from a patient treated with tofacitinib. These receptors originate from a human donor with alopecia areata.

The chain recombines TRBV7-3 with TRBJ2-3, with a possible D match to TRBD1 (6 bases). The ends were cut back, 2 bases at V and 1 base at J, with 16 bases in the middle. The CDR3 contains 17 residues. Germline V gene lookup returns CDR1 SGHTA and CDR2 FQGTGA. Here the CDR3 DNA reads TGTGCCAGCAGCTTAGAGCCGGACAGTGCCGGCACAGATACGCAGTATTTT. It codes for CASSLEPDSAGTDTQYF.

The CDR3 protein is CASSQELGGYTF. The CDR3 nucleotides are TGTGCCAGCAGCCAGGAGTTGGGTGGCTACACCTTC. The chain couples TRBV5-4 to TRBJ1-2; no clear D. Trimming removed 4 bases at V and 7 bases at J, with 11 bases between. Germline V CDR1 and CDR2: SGHNT, YYREEE (reference sequence). CDR3 length: 12 amino acids.

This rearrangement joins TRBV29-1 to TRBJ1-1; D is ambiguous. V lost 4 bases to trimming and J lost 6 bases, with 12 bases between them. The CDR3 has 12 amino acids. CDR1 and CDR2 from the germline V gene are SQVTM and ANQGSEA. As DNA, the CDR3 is TGCAGCGTTGGCCTTAGCACATCTGAAGCTTTCTTT. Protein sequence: CSVGLSTSEAFF.

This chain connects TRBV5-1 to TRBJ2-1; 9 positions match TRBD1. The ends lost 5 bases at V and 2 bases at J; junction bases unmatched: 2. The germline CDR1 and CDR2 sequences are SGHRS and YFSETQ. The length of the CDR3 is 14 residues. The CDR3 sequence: CASRGTGTYNEQFF. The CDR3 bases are TGCGCCAGCAGGGGGACAGGGACCTACAATGAGCAGTTCTTC.

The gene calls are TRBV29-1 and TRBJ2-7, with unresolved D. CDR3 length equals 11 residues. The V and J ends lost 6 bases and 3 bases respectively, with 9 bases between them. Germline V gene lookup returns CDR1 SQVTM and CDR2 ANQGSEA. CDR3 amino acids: CSVSHLYEQYF. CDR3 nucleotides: TGCAGCGTCTCACATCTCTACGAGCAGTACTTC.

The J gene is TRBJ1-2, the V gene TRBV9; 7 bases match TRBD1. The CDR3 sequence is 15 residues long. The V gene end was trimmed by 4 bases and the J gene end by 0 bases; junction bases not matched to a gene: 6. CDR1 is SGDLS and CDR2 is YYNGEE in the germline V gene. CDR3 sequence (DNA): TGTGCCAGCAGCCCTACCGGGACAGCTAACTATGGCTACACCTTC. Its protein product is CASSPTGTANYGYTF.

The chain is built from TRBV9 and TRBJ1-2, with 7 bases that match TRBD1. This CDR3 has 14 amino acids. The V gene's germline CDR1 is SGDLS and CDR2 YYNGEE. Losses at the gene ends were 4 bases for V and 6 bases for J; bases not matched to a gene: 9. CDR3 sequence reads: CASSLTGTEHGYTF. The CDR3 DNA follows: TGTGCCAGCAGCCTTACCGGGACAGAACATGGCTACACCTTC.

CDR3 residues: CASSNVKGQFF. In DNA form, the CDR3 reads TGTGCCAGTAGTAATGTCAAGGGGCAGTTCTTC. This chain connects TRBV19 to TRBJ2-1; no definite D call. Trimming removed 4 bases at V and 12 bases at J, with 10 bases between. Germline V lookup: CDR1 LNHDA, CDR2 SQIVND (reference sequence). The CDR3 contains 11 residues. The variable domain in full, with the rest retrieved from reference TRBV19 and TRBJ2-1, is DGGITQSPKYLFRKEGQNVTLSCEQNLNHDAMYWYRQDPGQGLRLIYYSQIVNDFQKGDIAEGYSVSREKKESFPLTVTSAQKNPTAFYLCASSNVKGQFFGPGTRLTVL.

The CDR3 DNA sequence: TGTGCCGTAGATATCGTGGAGGGACCAAGTGGTACGCAGTATTTT. Its protein is CAVDIVEGPSGTQYF. The J gene is TRBJ2-3, the V gene TRBV7-9; D might be TRBD2 (6 bases). CDR3 length: 15 amino acids. The V gene lost 11 bases and the J gene lost 8 bases, with 26 bases spanning the gap. Germline values: CDR1 SEHNR, CDR2 FQNEAQ (reference sequence).

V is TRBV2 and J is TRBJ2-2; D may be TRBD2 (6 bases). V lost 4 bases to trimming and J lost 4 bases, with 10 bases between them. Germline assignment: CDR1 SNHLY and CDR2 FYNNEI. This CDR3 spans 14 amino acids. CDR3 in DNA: TGTGCCAGCAGTGGACTAGGAGGCACCGGGGAGCTGTTTTTT. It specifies CASSGLGGTGELFF.

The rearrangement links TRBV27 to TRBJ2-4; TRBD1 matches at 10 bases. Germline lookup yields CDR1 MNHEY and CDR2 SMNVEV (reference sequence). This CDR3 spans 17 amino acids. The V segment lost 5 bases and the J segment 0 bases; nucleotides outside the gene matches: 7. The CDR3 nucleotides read TGTGCCAGCAGTCCAAAAGGACAGGGGGTAGCCAAAAACATTCAGTACTTC. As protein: CASSPKGQGVAKNIQYF.

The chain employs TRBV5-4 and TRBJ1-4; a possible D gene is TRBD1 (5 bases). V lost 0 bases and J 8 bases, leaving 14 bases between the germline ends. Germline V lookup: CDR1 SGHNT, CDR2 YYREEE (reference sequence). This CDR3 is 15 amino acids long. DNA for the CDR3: TGTGCCAGCAGCTTGGGTCCAGGGCCTGAAGAAAAACTGTTTTTT. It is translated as CASSLGPGPEEKLFF.

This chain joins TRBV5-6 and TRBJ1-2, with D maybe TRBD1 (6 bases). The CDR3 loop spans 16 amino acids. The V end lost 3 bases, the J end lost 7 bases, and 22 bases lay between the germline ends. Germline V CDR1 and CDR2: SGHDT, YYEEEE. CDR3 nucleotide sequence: TGTGCCAGCAGCTCCTACCGCTGGGGGCTAAAGGTTGGCTACACCTTC. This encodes CASSSYRWGLKVGYTF.

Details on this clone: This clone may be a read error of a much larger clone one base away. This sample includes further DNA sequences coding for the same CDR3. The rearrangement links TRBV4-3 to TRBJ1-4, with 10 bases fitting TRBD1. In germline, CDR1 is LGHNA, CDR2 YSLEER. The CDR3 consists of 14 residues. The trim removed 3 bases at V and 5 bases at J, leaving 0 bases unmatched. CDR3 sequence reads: CASSQGQGNEKLFF. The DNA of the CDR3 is TGCGCCAGCAGCCAGGGACAGGGGAATGAAAAACTGTTTTTT.

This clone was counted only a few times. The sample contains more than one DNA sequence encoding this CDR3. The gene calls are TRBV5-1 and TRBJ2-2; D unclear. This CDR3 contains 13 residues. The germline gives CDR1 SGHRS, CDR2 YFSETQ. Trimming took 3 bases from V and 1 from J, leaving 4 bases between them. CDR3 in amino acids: CASSSKNTGELFF. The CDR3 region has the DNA TGCGCCAGCAGCTCCAAGAACACCGGGGAGCTGTTTTTT.

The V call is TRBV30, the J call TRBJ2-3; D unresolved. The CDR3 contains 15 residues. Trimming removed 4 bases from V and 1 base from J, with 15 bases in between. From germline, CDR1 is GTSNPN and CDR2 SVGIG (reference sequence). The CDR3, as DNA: TGTGCCTGGACCCAAACACGACCCGGCACAGATACGCAGTATTTT. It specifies CAWTQTRPGTDTQYF. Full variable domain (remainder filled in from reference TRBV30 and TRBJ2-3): SQTIHQWPATLVQPVGSPLSLECTVEGTSNPNLYWYRQAAGRGLQLLFYSVGIGQISSEVPQNLSASRPQDRQFILSSKKLLLSDSGFYLCAWTQTRPGTDTQYFGPGTRLTVL.

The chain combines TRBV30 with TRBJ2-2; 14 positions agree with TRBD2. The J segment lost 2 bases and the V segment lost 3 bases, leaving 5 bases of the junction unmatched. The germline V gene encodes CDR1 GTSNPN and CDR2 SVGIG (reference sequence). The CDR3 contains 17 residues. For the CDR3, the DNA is TGTGCCTGGAGCCTGACTAGCGGGGGGGCCAACACCGGGGAGCTGTTTTTT. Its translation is CAWSLTSGGANTGELFF.

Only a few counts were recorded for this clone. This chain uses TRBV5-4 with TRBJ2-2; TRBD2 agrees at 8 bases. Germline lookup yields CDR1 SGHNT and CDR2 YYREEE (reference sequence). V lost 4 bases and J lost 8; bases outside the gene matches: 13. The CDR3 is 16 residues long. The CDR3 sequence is CASSNDGGGKVGELFF. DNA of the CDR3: TGTGCCAGCAGCAACGACGGCGGGGGGAAGGTTGGGGAGCTGTTTTTT. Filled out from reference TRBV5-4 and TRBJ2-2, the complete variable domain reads ETGVTQSPTHLIKTRGQQVTLRCSSQSGHNTVSWYQQALGQGPQFIFQYYREEENGRGNFPPRFSGLQFPNYSSELNVNALELDDSALYLCASSNDGGGKVGELFFGEGSRLTVL.

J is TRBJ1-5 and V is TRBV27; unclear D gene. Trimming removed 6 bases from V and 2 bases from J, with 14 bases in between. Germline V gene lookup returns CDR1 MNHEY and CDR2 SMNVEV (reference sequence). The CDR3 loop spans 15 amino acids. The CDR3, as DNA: TGTGCCAGCAGCCTTAAACACGGGGGCAATCAGCCCCAGCATTTT. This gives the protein CASSLKHGGNQPQHF.

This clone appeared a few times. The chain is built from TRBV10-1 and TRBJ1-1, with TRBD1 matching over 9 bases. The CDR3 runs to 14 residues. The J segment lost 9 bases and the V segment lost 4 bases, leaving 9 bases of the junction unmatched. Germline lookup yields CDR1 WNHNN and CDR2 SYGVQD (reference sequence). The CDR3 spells CASSVGSGTGKAFF. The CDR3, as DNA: TGCGCCAGCAGTGTCGGCAGCGGGACAGGGAAAGCTTTCTTT.

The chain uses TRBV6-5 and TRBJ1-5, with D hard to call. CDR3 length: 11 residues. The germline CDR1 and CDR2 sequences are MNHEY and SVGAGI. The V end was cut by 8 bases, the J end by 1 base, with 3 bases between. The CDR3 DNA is TGTGCCAGCGGCAGCAATCAGCCCCAGCATTTT. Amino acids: CASGSNQPQHF.

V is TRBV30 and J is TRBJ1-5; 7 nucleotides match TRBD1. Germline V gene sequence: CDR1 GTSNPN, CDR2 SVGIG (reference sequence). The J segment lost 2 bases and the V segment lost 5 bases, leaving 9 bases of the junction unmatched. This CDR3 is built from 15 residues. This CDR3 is CAWGNDREGNQPQHF. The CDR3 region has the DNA TGTGCCTGGGGAAACGACAGGGAGGGCAATCAGCCCCAGCATTTT.

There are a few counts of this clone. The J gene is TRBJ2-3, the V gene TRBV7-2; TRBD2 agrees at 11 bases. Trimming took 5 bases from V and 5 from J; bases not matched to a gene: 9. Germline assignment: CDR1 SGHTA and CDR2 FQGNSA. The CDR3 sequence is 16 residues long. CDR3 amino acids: CASSLRLAGSRDTQYF. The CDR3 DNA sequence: TGTGCCAGCAGCCTGCGACTAGCGGGGAGTCGAGATACGCAGTATTTT.

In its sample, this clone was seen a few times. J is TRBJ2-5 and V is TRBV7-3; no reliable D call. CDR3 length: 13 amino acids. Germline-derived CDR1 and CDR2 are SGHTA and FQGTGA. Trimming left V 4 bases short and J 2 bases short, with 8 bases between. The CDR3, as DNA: TGTGCCAGCAGCTCCGGACCGCAAGAGACCCAGTACTTC. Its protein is CASSSGPQETQYF.

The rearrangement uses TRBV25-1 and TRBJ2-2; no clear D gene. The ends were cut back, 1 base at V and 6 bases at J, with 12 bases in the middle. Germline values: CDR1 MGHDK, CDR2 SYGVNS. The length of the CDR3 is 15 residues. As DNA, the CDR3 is TGTGCCAGCAGTGAATTAGCCGGGTTATCCGGGGAGCTGTTTTTT. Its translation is CASSELAGLSGELFF. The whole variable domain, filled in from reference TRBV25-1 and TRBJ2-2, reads EADIYQTPRYLVIGTGKKITLECSQTMGHDKMYWYQQDPGMELHLIHYSYGVNSTEKGDLSSESTVSRIRTEHFPLTLESARPSHTSQYLCASSELAGLSGELFFGEGSRLTVL.

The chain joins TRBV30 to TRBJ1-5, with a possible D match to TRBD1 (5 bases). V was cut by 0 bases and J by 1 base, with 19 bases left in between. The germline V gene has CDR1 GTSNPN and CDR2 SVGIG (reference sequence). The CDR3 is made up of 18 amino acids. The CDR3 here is CAWSVGAFGSSSNQPQHF. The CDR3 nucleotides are TGTGCCTGGAGTGTAGGGGCCTTCGGGAGTTCAAGCAATCAGCCCCAGCATTTT.

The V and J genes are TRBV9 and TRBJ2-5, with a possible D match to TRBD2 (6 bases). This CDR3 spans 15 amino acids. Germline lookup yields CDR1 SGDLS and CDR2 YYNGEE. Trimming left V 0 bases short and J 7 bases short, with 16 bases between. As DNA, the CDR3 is TGTGCCAGCAGCGTAGGCGGGACCGAGGGCCGGACCCAGTACTTC. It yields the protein CASSVGGTEGRTQYF.

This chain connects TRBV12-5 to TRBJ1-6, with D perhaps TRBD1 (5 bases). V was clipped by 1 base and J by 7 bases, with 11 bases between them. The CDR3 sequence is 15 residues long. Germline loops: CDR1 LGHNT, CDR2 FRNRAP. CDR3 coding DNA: TGTGCTAGTGGTTTGGAGCAGGGCGGGAATTCACCCCTCCACTTT. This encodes CASGLEQGGNSPLHF. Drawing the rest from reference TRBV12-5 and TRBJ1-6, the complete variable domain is DARVTQTPRHKVTEMGQEVTMRCQPILGHNTVFWYRQTMMQGLELLAYFRNRAPLDDSGMPKDRFSAEMPDATLATLKIQPSEPRDSAVYFCASGLEQGGNSPLHFGNGTRLTVT.

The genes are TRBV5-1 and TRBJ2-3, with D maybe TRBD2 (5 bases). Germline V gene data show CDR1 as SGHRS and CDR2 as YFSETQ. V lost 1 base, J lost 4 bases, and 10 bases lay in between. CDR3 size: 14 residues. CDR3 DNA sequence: TGCGCCAGCAGCTTGTCAACGGGGTCAGATACGCAGTATTTT. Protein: CASSLSTGSDTQYF.

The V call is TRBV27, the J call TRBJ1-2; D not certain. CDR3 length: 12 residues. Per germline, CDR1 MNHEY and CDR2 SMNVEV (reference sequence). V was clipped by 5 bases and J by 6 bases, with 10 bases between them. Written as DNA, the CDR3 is TGTGCCAGCAGTGGAGAAGGAGATGGCTACACCTTC. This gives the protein CASSGEGDGYTF.